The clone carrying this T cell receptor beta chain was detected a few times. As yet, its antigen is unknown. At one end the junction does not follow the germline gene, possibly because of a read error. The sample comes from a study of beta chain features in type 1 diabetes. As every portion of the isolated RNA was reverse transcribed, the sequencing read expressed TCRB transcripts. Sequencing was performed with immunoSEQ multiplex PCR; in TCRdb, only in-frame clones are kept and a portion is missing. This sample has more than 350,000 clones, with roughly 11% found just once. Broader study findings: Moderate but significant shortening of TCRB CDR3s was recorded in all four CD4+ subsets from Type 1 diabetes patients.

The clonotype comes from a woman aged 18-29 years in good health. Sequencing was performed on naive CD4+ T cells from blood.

CDR3 protein: CSARGTGLLF. DNA for the CDR3: TGCAGTGCTAGAGGGACAGGGCTACTGTTC. The V gene is TRBV20-1, the J gene TRBJ1-2; 8 nucleotides align to TRBD1. From germline, CDR1 is DFQATT and CDR2 SNEGSKA (reference sequence). This CDR3 has 10 residues.